This T cell receptor beta chain was sequenced in a study of spatial heterogeneity in lung cancer. For the study at large: Detected sequences consistently included more beta-chain ones than alpha-chain ones.

In the library, each TCR cDNA molecule bore its own unique molecular identifier. TCRdb itself ran the 5' RACE reads through MiXCR, one entry per CDR3 protein. The table includes tens of thousands of distinct CDR3 sequences, roughly 7.2% detected once. This CDR3 spans 13 amino acids. Trimming cost V 3 bases and J 1 base, with 7 bases left between them. Germline V lookup: CDR1 SGHRS, CDR2 YFSETQ. Time point noted: sample taken at primary tumor resection. Some 72 TRACERx patients with early, untreated non-small cell lung cancer donated samples. Frozen PBMC, nontumor lung or tumor provided whole RNA, which was sequenced unsorted.

This chain joins TRBV5-1 and TRBJ1-1; D is unclear. This TCR derives from a male donor with early-stage non-small cell lung cancer. Material: PBMCs, obtained at surgery. DNA of the CDR3: TGCGCCAGCAGCTCGAAACCGAACACTGAAGCTTTCTTT. It yields the protein CASSSKPNTEAFF. Variable domain in full (rest from reference TRBV5-1 and TRBJ1-1): KAGVTQTPRYLIKTRGQQVTLSCSPISGHRSVSWYQQTPGQGLQFLFEYFSETQRNKGNFPGRFSGRQFSNSRSEMNVSTLELGDSALYLCASSSKPNTEAFFGQGTRLTVV.